The entry below gives a single T cell receptor beta chain sequence along with its context. Its cognate antigen has yet to be identified. This may be a read error: a much more frequent sequence differs by one nucleotide. Because the CDR3 is missing its conserved closing phenylalanine or tryptophan, this is likely a read error. The limits of the CDR3 on the DNA are not certain, so only TCRdb's listed CDR3 is given. This entry is derived from a study of T-cell reconstitution after alpha-beta-depleted transplantation in children (dated by TCRdb to the mid-2010s). Regarding the study in general: T-cell immune reconstitution after TCRalphabeta/CD19-depleted allogeneic hematopoietic cell transplantation in children was quantitatively tracked in the study by means of TCR repertoire profiling.

Study-level results and caveats: The frequencies of hyperexpanded clones fell over the following months, and after one year, T-cell counts and TCRbeta diversity were mostly attributed to newly produced T cells. In some patients, the high TCRbeta diversity seen at day 60 was put down to recipient T cells and intrathymic progenitors that had survived conditioning. The apparently early alphabetaT-cell count recovery about two months after transplant was reportedly dependent on only several hundred rapidly expanded clones derived from non-depleted graft cells.

Libraries were built with PCR. For sequencing, an Illumina HiSeq 2500 was employed. To normalize quantification of the TCRbeta repertoire, the TCR libraries were built with molecular barcoding that relied on unique molecular identifiers. The public reads were reprocessed in TCRdb via fastp at Q25 and MiXCR, keeping in-frame beta chains. Records with the same CDR3 protein are collapsed into one entry carrying the most frequent genes and DNA. Here the sample has roughly 160,000 distinct CDR3 sequences; 11% occur a single time. The top ten clonotypes cover roughly 13% of the sample. CDR1 and CDR2 are drawn from the germline V gene (reference sequence): DFQATT, SNEGSKA. The length of the CDR3 is 13 amino acids, counting both ends. The sample's treatment or condition label is to be understood as: allogeneic hematopoietic cell transplantation with graft depleted of TCRalphabeta T cells and CD19 B cells. TCRalphabeta/CD19-depleted allogeneic hematopoietic cell grafts were given to the transplant recipients, all of whom were children.

This chain is built from TRBV20-1 and TRBJ2-1; the D call in the table, TRBD2, was not verified against the DNA. Material: PBMCs, obtained before TCRalphabeta/CD19-depleted stem cell transplant. This receptor was identified in a boy younger than 10 with acute myeloid leukemia, due to receive a stem cell transplant. CDR3 protein: CSARDPAGGSDRV.